This record concerns one TCR beta chain sequence. No antigen is known for it. The study excluded patients with uncontrolled infection, other autoimmune disease, pregnancy or lactation. Orbital computed tomography, thyroid ultrasound, serum thyroxine and TRAb, and clinical symptoms together informed the diagnoses. Germline V CDR1 and CDR2: SGHTA, FQGTGA. V was clipped by 2 bases and J by 5 bases; unmatched bases: 7. The CDR3 is 15 residues long. The data stem from a study of T cells in Graves' hyperthyroidism and ophthalmopathy. Study results and limitations: The model identified upcoming ophthalmopathy a median 6.5 months ahead of onset. Most clonotypes expanded in thyroid above 0.001 were likewise present in blood.

Researchers took RNA transcripts and amplified the TCR beta CDR3 regions from them. The HTBI primer set served for first-round RT-PCR of the TCR CDR3. TCRdb called the multiplex PCR reads again in MiXCR, with one record for every CDR3 protein. The data hold 730,000 or so distinct CDR3 sequences, with around a sixth observed a single time. The receptor was derived from a woman aged 45-60 years with Graves' hyperthyroidism that later progressed to Graves' ophthalmopathy. The chain is built from TRBV7-3 and TRBJ2-5; 8 nucleotides line up with TRBD2. Sequenced sample: blood. This chain's CDR3 is CASSLSHGGGETQYF. The CDR3 bases are TGTGCCAGCAGCTTATCTCACGGGGGGGGGGAGACCCAGTACTTC.